This T cell receptor (beta chain) was obtained from a study of blood T cells in healthy people across ages. PCR was performed a second time for 7 to 11 cycles using a sample-barcoded 5' primer and a J-beta primer mix. In TCRdb, the 5' RACE reads were re-called with MiXCR into one record per CDR3 protein. Of roughly 1.5 million distinct CDR3 sequences listed, around 40% are singletons. This clonotype was counted a single time. The sample was blood. The clonotype was recovered from a woman aged 18-30 years in good health.

CDR3 in DNA: TGTGCCAGCTCACCTTCAGTGGGGAACACTGAAGCTTTCTTT. Translation gives CASSPSVGNTEAFF. The chain employs TRBV18 and TRBJ1-1, with no clear D. Trimming stripped 3 bases from V and 1 base from J, with 9 bases between. The germline gives CDR1 KGHSH, CDR2 LQKENI. The CDR3 consists of 14 residues.